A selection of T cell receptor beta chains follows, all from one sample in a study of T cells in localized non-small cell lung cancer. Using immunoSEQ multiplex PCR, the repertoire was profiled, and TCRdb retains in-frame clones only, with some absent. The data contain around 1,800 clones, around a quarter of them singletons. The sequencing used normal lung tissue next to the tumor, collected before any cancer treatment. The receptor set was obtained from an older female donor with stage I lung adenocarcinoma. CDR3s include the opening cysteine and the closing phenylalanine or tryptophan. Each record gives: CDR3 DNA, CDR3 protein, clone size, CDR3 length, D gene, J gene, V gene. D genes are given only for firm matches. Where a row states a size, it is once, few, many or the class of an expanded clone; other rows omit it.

TGTGCCTGGAGTCCCACAGGAACTGAAGCTTTCTTT | CAWSPTGTEAFF | few | 12 | . | TRBJ1-1 | TRBV30
TGTGCCAGCAGCTTAGACAGGGGGTTCTCCTACGAGCAGTACTTC | CASSLDRGFSYEQYF | . | 15 | TRBD1 | TRBJ2-7 | TRBV11-3
TGTGCCAGCAGTGAAGAGTCACAGGGGTCTTTCTTT | CASSEESQGSFF | . | 12 | TRBD1 | TRBJ1-1 | TRBV9
TGCGCCAGCAGCACCGCGACCTACCTCGACACTAATGAAAAACTGTTTTTT | CASSTATYLDTNEKLFF | few | 17 | . | TRBJ1-4 | TRBV23-1
TGCGCCAGCAGCTTGGAAGGGAACCAAGAGACCCAGTACTTC | CASSLEGNQETQYF | . | 14 | . | TRBJ2-5 | TRBV5-1
TGTGCCAGCAGGAGCGGGCCCTCCTACAATGAGCAGTTCTTC | CASRSGPSYNEQFF | few | 14 | . | TRBJ2-1 | TRBV6-7
TGTGCCAGCAGCACAGGGTTCACTGAAGCTTTCTTT | CASSTGFTEAFF | few | 12 | . | TRBJ1-1 | TRBV9
TGTGCCAGCAGCTGGGGACAGGGTTTAGGTGGCTACACCTTC | CASSWGQGLGGYTF | . | 14 | TRBD1 | TRBJ1-2 | TRBV11-3
TGTGCCAGCAGCTTAGGGGTAGGGGGCAATCAGCCCCAGCATTTT | CASSLGVGGNQPQHF | . | 15 | . | TRBJ1-5 | TRBV7-5
TGTGCCAGCAGCCTTATTCCCGCCGGGACAGGGTTTGAAAAACTGTTTTTT | CASSLIPAGTGFEKLFF | . | 17 | TRBD1 | TRBJ1-4 | TRBV14
TGTGCCAGCAGTTTATCTACAGGGGAAAGAAGTCAGCCCCAGCATTTT | CASSLSTGERSQPQHF | large | 16 | TRBD1 | TRBJ1-5 | TRBV28
TGTGCCAGTAGAGGAGGGGACAAGTCTAACTATGGCTACACCTTC | CASRGGDKSNYGYTF | . | 15 | . | TRBJ1-2 | TRBV19
TGTGCCAGCAGCTTAAGGGAGCGGGGAACCGGGGAGCTGTTTTTT | CASSLRERGTGELFF | . | 15 | . | TRBJ2-2 | TRBV7-5
TGTGCCTACGGAGAAGTCGTTAACACCGGGGAGCTGTTTTTT | CAYGEVVNTGELFF | . | 14 | . | TRBJ2-2 | TRBV12-2
TGTGCCAGCGGAACGAGGGTTAGCACAGATACGCAGTATTTT | CASGTRVSTDTQYF | few | 14 | . | TRBJ2-3 | TRBV6-8
TGTGCCAGCAGGAACCCGACAGGGAACGGTGGCTACACCTTC | CASRNPTGNGGYTF | large | 14 | TRBD1 | TRBJ1-2 | TRBV11-3
TGTGCCAGCAGTTACCATACAGGGTCGAGCACCGGGGAGCTGTTTTTT | CASSYHTGSSTGELFF | few | 16 | . | TRBJ2-2 | TRBV6-8
TGTGCCACCAGCAGAGGGTCCCTCGGAGAAAAACTGTTTTTT | CATSRGSLGEKLFF | . | 14 | . | TRBJ1-4 | TRBV15
TGTGCCAGCAGTGAATTCGCGGGGCTGAACACTGAAGCTTTCTTT | CASSEFAGLNTEAFF | . | 15 | . | TRBJ1-1 | TRBV25-1
TGCGCCAGCAGCTTGGGAAGAGGGATGAACACTGAAGCTTTCTTT | CASSLGRGMNTEAFF | . | 15 | . | TRBJ1-1 | TRBV5-1
TGCGCCAGCAGCTTGGATTGGGGGAATCAGCCCCAGCATTTT | CASSLDWGNQPQHF | . | 14 | . | TRBJ1-5 | TRBV5-1
TGTGCCAGCAGCCGACAGGGGCCCACCGGGGAGCTGTTTTTT | CASSRQGPTGELFF | . | 14 | TRBD1 | TRBJ2-2 | TRBV28
TGTGCCAGCAGCCGGGACAGCTATCAACCCCAGCATTTT | CASSRDSYQPQHF | few | 13 | TRBD1 | TRBJ1-5 | TRBV6-8
TGTGCCAGCAGTTTAGCACAGGGGAGAAACGAGCAGTACTTC | CASSLAQGRNEQYF | large | 14 | TRBD1 | TRBJ2-7 | TRBV28
TGTGCCAGCAGCCGCCAGACTAGCGGGATAGACATTCAGTACTTC | CASSRQTSGIDIQYF | few | 15 | TRBD2 | TRBJ2-4 | TRBV11-3
TGCGCCAGCAGCAGGATTAGCGGGAGTGGAACCGGGGAGCTGTTTTTT | CASSRISGSGTGELFF | once | 16 | TRBD2 | TRBJ2-2 | TRBV5-1
TGTGCCAGCAGTGTGTTCGGGACAGAAAACACTGAAGCTTTCTTT | CASSVFGTENTEAFF | few | 15 | TRBD1 | TRBJ1-1 | TRBV6-8
TGTGCCAGCTCACCGATCCAGGCCCGGGGGGAGCTGTTTTTT | CASSPIQARGELFF | . | 14 | . | TRBJ2-2 | TRBV18
TGTGCCAGCTCACCGGACAGTCAAACTGGAAACACCATATATTTT | CASSPDSQTGNTIYF | . | 15 | . | TRBJ1-3 | TRBV6-8
TGTGCCAGTAGTATAGATGTTGGGACAGGGGATCAGCCCCAGCATTTT | CASSIDVGTGDQPQHF | large | 16 | TRBD1 | TRBJ1-5 | TRBV19
TGTGCCAGCAGTTACTCGCGGGGGAACACAGATACGCAGTATTTT | CASSYSRGNTDTQYF | . | 15 | TRBD2 | TRBJ2-3 | TRBV6-8
TGTGCCAGCAGCTTACCGGGTTACGGTCAGCCCCAGCATTTT | CASSLPGYGQPQHF | . | 14 | . | TRBJ1-5 | TRBV11-3
TGTGCCAGCAGCCGACAGGTACAAGAGACCCAGTACTTC | CASSRQVQETQYF | few | 13 | . | TRBJ2-5 | TRBV9
TGTGCCAGCAGCTTGGACTCGGGAGAGGTATACAATGAGCAGTTCTTC | CASSLDSGEVYNEQFF | large | 16 | . | TRBJ2-1 | TRBV11-3
TGTGCCAGTAGTGCCAGGGGTGACTATGGCTACACCTTC | CASSARGDYGYTF | . | 13 | . | TRBJ1-2 | TRBV19
TGTGCCAGCAGCTTAGCAGGGGCTAACTATGGCTACACCTTC | CASSLAGANYGYTF | medium-sized | 14 | . | TRBJ1-2 | TRBV13
TGTGCCACCAGCAGAGATCGCGGATTCTTGGCAGGAAACACCATATATTTT | CATSRDRGFLAGNTIYF | . | 17 | . | TRBJ1-3 | TRBV15
TGTGCCAGCACCTTACGCTGGGGGTTATCCTACGAGCAGTACTTC | CASTLRWGLSYEQYF | few | 15 | . | TRBJ2-7 | TRBV6-8